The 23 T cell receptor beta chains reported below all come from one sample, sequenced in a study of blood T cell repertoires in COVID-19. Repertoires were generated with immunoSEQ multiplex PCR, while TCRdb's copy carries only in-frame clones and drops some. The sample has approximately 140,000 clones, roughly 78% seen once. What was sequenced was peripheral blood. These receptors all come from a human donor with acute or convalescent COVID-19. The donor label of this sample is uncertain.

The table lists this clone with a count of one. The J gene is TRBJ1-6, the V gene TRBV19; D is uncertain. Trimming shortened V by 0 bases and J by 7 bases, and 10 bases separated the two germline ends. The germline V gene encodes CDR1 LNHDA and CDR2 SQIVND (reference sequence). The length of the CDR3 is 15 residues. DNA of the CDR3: TGTGCCAGTAGTATAGAAGGCCACGGGAATTCACCCCTCCACTTT. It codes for CASSIEGHGNSPLHF.

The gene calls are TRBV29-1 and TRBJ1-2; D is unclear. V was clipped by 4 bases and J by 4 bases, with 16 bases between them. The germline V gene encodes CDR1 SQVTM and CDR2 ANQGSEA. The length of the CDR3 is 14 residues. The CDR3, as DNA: TGCAGCGTTGTGCCGGGAGAGGGATCCTATGGCTACACCTTC. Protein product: CSVVPGEGSYGYTF.

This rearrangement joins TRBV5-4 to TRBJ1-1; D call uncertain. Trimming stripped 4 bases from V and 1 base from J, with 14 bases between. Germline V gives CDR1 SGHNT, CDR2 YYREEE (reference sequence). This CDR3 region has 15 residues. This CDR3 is CASSVPGRWNTEAFF. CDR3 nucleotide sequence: TGTGCCAGCAGCGTTCCGGGTCGGTGGAACACTGAAGCTTTCTTT.

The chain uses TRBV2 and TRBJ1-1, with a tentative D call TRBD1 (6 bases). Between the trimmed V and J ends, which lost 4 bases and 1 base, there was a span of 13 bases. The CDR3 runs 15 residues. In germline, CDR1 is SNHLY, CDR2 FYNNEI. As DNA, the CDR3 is TGTGCCAGCAGTGGCCCCCTGGGGGCGAACACTGAAGCTTTCTTT. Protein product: CASSGPLGANTEAFF.

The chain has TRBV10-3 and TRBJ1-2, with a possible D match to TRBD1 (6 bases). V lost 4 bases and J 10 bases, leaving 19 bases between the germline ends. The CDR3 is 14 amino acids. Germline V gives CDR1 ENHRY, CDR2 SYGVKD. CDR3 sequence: CAISGAGATGVYTF. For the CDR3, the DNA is TGTGCCATCAGTGGAGCGGGGGCGACTGGAGTCTACACCTTC.

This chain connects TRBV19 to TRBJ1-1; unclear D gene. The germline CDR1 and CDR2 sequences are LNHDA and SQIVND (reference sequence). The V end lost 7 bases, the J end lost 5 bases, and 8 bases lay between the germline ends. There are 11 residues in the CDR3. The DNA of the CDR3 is TGTGCCAGTATGAGTTGGACTGAAGCTTTCTTT. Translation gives CASMSWTEAFF.

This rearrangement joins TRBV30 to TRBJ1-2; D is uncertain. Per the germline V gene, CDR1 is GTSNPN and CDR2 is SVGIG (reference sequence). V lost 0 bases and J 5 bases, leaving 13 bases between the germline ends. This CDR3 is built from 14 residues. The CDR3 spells CAWSVHRGGYGYTF. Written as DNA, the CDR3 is TGTGCCTGGAGTGTACATCGGGGTGGATATGGCTACACCTTC.

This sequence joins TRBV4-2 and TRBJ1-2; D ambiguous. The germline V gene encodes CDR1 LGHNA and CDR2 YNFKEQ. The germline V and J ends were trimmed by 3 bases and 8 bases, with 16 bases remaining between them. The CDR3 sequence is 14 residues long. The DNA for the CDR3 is TGTGCCAGCAGCCACGAAGGAGTTGAAGAGGGCTACACCTTC. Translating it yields CASSHEGVEEGYTF.

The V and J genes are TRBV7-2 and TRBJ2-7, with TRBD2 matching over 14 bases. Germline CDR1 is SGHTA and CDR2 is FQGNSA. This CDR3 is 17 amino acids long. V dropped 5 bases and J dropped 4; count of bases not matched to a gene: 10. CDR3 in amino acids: CASSAPGLAGAGYEQYF. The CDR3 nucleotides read TGTGCCAGCAGCGCGCCGGGACTAGCGGGGGCGGGGTACGAGCAGTACTTC. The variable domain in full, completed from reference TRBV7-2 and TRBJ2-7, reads GAGVSQSPSNKVTEKGKDVELRCDPISGHTALYWYRQSLGQGLEFLIYFQGNSAPDKSGLPSDRFSAERTGGSVSTLTIQRTQQEDSAVYLCASSAPGLAGAGYEQYFGPGTRLTVT.

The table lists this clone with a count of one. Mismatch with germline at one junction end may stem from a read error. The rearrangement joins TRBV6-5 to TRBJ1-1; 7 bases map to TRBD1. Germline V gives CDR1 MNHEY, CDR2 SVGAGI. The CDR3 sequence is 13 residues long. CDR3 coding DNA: TGTGCCGGCAGAAACGACAGGGACACTGAAGCTTTCTTT. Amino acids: CAGRNDRDTEAFF.

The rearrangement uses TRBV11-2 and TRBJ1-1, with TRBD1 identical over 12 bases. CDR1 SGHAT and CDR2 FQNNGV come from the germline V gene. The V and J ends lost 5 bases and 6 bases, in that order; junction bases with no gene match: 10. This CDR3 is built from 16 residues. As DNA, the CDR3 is TGTGCCAGCAGCGATGGGACAGGGGGCGATCTCCCTGAAGCTTTCTTT. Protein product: CASSDGTGGDLPEAFF.

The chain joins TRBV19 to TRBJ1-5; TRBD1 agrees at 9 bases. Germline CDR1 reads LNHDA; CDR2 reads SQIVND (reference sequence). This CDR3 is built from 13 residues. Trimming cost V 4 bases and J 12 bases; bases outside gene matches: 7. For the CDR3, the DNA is TGTGCCAGTAGTAACCGGGACAGGGCCGGCCAGCATTTT. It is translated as CASSNRDRAGQHF.

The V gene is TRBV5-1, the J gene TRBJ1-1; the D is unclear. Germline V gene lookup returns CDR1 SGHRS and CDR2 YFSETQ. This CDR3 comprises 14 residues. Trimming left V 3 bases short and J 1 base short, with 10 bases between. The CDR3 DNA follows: TGCGCCAGCAGCTCGGCACAGAGGAACACTGAAGCTTTCTTT. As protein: CASSSAQRNTEAFF. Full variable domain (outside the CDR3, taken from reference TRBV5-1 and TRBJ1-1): KAGVTQTPRYLIKTRGQQVTLSCSPISGHRSVSWYQQTPGQGLQFLFEYFSETQRNKGNFPGRFSGRQFSNSRSEMNVSTLELGDSALYLCASSSAQRNTEAFFGQGTRLTVV.

The CDR3 region has the DNA TGCGCCAGCAGCTTGGAGGGACTGTCAAACTATGGCTACACCTTC. Amino acid sequence: CASSLEGLSNYGYTF. V usage is TRBV5-1 and J usage is TRBJ1-2; D perhaps matches TRBD1 (5 bases). Per germline, CDR1 SGHRS and CDR2 YFSETQ. The CDR3 sequence is 15 residues long. Trimming took off 0 bases at V and 2 bases at J, with 11 bases between the two ends.

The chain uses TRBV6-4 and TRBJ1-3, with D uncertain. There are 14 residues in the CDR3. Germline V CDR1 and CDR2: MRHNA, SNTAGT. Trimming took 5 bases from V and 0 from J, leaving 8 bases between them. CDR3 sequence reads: CASSIPISGNTIYF. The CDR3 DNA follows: TGTGCCAGCAGTATCCCTATCTCTGGAAACACCATATATTTT.

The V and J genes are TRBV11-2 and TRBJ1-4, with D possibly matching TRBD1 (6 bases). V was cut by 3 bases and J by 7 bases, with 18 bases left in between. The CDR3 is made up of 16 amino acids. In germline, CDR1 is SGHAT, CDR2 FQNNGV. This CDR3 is CASSFLQGGRGEKLFF. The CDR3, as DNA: TGTGCCAGCAGCTTTCTACAGGGTGGCCGGGGTGAAAAACTGTTTTTT. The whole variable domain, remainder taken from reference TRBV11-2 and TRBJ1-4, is EAGVAQSPRYKIIEKRQSVAFWCNPISGHATLYWYQQILGQGPKLLIQFQNNGVVDDSQLPKDRFSAERLKGVDSTLKIQPAKLEDSAVYLCASSFLQGGRGEKLFFGSGTQLSVL.

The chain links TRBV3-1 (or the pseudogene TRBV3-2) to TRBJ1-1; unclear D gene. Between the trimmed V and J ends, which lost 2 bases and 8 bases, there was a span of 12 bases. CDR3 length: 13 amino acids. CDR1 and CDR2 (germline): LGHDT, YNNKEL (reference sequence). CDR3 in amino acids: CASSQSVFPEAFF. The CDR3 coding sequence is TGTGCCAGCAGCCAATCGGTTTTTCCCGAAGCTTTCTTT.

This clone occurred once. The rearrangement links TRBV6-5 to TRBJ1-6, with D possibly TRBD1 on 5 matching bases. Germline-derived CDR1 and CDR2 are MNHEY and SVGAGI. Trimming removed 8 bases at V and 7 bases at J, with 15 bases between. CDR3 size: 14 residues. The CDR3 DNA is TGTGCCAGCCCCTCCGGGACTTACAATTCACCCCTCCACTTT. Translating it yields CASPSGTYNSPLHF.

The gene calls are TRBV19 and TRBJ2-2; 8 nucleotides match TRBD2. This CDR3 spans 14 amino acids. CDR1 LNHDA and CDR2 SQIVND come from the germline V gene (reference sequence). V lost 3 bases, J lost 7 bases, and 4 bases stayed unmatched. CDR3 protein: CASSIAGGGGELFF. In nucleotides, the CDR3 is TGTGCCAGTAGTATTGCGGGGGGCGGCGGGGAGCTGTTTTTT. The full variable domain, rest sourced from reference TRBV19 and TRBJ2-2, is DGGITQSPKYLFRKEGQNVTLSCEQNLNHDAMYWYRQDPGQGLRLIYYSQIVNDFQKGDIAEGYSVSREKKESFPLTVTSAQKNPTAFYLCASSIAGGGGELFFGEGSRLTVL.

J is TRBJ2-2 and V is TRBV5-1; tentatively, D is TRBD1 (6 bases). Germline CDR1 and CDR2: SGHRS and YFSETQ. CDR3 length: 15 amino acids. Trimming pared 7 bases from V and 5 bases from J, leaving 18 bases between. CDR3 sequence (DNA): TGCGCCAGCGGACTTGTAACAGGGACGACCGGGGAGCTGTTTTTT. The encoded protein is CASGLVTGTTGELFF.

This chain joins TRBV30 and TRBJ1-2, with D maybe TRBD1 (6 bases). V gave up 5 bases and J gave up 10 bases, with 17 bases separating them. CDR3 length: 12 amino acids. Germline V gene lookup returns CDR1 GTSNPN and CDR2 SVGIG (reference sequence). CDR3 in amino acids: CAWGGDPLDYTF. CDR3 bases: TGTGCCTGGGGGGGCGACCCTCTTGACTACACCTTC.

CDR3 in DNA: TGTGCCAGTAGTATTGTCGCCAGTACGGCCAAAAACATTCAGTACTTC. Amino acids: CASSIVASTAKNIQYF. The chain recombines TRBV19 with TRBJ2-4; D is unresolved. This CDR3 spans 16 amino acids. Per the germline V gene, CDR1 is LNHDA and CDR2 is SQIVND (reference sequence). The V gene lost 3 bases and the J gene lost 1 base, with 13 bases spanning the gap.

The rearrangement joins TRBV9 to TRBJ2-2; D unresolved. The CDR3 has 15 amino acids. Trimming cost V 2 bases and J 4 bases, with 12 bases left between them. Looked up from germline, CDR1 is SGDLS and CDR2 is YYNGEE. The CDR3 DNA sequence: TGTGCCAGCAGCGTGTCAGGTGCCGGCACCGGGGAGCTGTTTTTT. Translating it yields CASSVSGAGTGELFF.